A single sample gave rise to the 32 T cell receptor beta chains below, sequenced in a study of T cells in Graves' hyperthyroidism and ophthalmopathy. Amplification targeted TCR beta CDR3 regions from RNA transcripts. When the TCR CDR3 underwent first-round RT-PCR, the HTBI primer set was used. TCRdb reanalysed the multiplex PCR reads using MiXCR and keeps one entry per CDR3 protein. The repertoire holds 500,000 to 600,000 distinct CDR3 sequences, with 40% to 50% as singletons. Sequences were obtained from peripheral blood or thyroid tissue (not recorded which). These receptors were taken from an adult woman with Graves' disease, either hyperthyroidism or ophthalmopathy (not recorded which).

This clonotype was detected ten times or more. V gene TRBV28 combines with J gene TRBJ1-2; 9 bases align to TRBD1. With V trimmed by 6 bases and J by 7 bases, 12 bases remained unmatched. CDR3 size: 15 residues. The germline CDR1 and CDR2 sequences are MDHEN and SYDVKM. The CDR3 region has the DNA TGTGCCAGCAGAGCCTCCGGGACAGGGAAGGGTGGCTACACCTTC. It encodes CASRASGTGKGGYTF.

The gene calls are TRBV7-9 and TRBJ1-4; TRBD1 matches at 8 bases. J gave up 8 bases and V 3 bases, and 5 bases lay outside the gene matches. In germline, CDR1 is SEHNR, CDR2 FQNEAQ (reference sequence). This CDR3 comprises 14 residues. CDR3 nucleotides: TGTGCCAGCAGCTTGGACAGGGAATGGGAAAAACTGTTTTTT. It yields the protein CASSLDREWEKLFF.

The genes are TRBV25-1 and TRBJ1-6; a weak D match, TRBD1 (5 bases). Germline CDR1 MGHDK, CDR2 SYGVNS. Trimming removed 3 bases at V and 9 bases at J, with 15 bases between. CDR3 size: 15 residues. The CDR3 reads CASSDSAGLASPLHF. The CDR3, as DNA: TGTGCCAGCAGTGATTCCGCAGGGTTGGCTTCACCCCTCCACTTT.

The table lists this clonotype with many counts. In DNA, the CDR3 is TGTGCCAGCAGTCCGGCACAAGAGACCCAGTACTTC. Amino acid sequence: CASSPAQETQYF. This sequence joins TRBV6-6 and TRBJ2-5; no reliable D call. V dropped 5 bases and J dropped 2 bases, with 6 bases sitting between them. Germline CDR1 reads MNHNY; CDR2 reads SVGAGI (reference sequence). This CDR3 comprises 12 residues.

V and J are TRBV13 and TRBJ1-2, with TRBD1 matching 10 bases. The CDR3 has 14 residues. CDR1 and CDR2 (germline): PRHDT, FYEKMQ (reference sequence). The V and J ends lost 3 bases and 6 bases, in that order; junction bases with no gene match: 4. The CDR3 loop reads CASSFSTGGDGYTF. The DNA of the CDR3 is TGTGCCAGCAGCTTCTCGACAGGGGGCGATGGCTACACCTTC.

Comments on this clonotype: The CDR3 end shows no conserved phenylalanine or tryptophan, and so a read error is likely. It is unclear where the CDR3 begins or ends on the DNA, so no DNA is shown, and the CDR3 is as TCRdb lists it. The chain couples TRBV14 to TRBJ1-1. The CDR3 spans 8 residues, counting both ends. Looked up from germline, CDR1 is SGHDN and CDR2 is FVKESK. CDR3 residues: CASSQLST.

This clonotype has at least ten counts. This chain links TRBV19 with TRBJ1-6; D not resolved. This CDR3 is 13 amino acids long. CDR1 and CDR2 (germline): LNHDA, SQIVND (reference sequence). Trimming removed 8 bases at V and 7 bases at J, with 12 bases between. CDR3 nucleotides: TGTGCCAGTCGGGATGCCCGAAATTCACCCCTCCACTTT. This sequence encodes CASRDARNSPLHF.

This clonotype was picked up many times. CDR3 sequence (DNA): TGTGCCAGCAGCTTAGGCAGCGTCTACGAGCAGTACTTC. This translates into CASSLGSVYEQYF. This chain connects TRBV5-6 to TRBJ2-7; D uncertain. The CDR3 totals 13 residues. The V gene lost 2 bases and the J gene lost 3 bases, with 9 bases spanning the gap. Germline V lookup: CDR1 SGHDT, CDR2 YYEEEE.

The V gene is TRBV20-1, the J gene TRBJ1-6; unclear D gene. Trimming removed 2 bases from V and 10 bases from J, with 9 bases in between. This CDR3 is 12 amino acids long. CDR1 is DFQATT and CDR2 is SNEGSKA in the germline V gene (reference sequence). This chain's CDR3 is CSARSGSSPLHF. The DNA for the CDR3 is TGCAGTGCTAGAAGCGGGAGCTCACCCCTCCACTTT.

The sample holds many counts of this clonotype. The J gene is TRBJ2-7, the V gene TRBV7-9; D gene unclear. Trimming stripped 1 base from V and 3 bases from J, with 10 bases between. The CDR3 spans 14 residues. The germline V gene has CDR1 SEHNR and CDR2 FQNEAQ (reference sequence). The CDR3 protein is CASSLEGAVYEQYF. The DNA for the CDR3 is TGTGCCAGCAGCTTAGAGGGCGCAGTCTACGAGCAGTACTTC.

The sample holds a few counts of this clonotype. The chain uses TRBV3-1 and TRBJ1-1; a possible D gene is TRBD1 (6 bases). V was trimmed by 5 bases and J by 4 bases, leaving 11 bases between them. Germline V lookup: CDR1 LGHDT, CDR2 YNNKEL (reference sequence). The CDR3 totals 13 residues. The CDR3 here is CASSLPRGTEAFF. DNA for the CDR3: TGTGCCAGCAGCTTACCCAGGGGCACTGAAGCTTTCTTT.

The sample holds many counts of this clonotype. The CDR3 sequence: CASSLGGWTEAFF. CDR3 nucleotide sequence: TGCGCCAGCAGCTTGGGGGGCTGGACTGAAGCTTTCTTT. The chain employs TRBV5-1 and TRBJ1-1, with D possibly being TRBD1 (5 bases). The V gene lost 0 bases and the J gene lost 5 bases, with 8 bases spanning the gap. CDR3 length: 13 residues. Germline loops: CDR1 SGHRS, CDR2 YFSETQ.

This sequence joins TRBV5-1 and TRBJ1-4, with TRBD1 matching over 11 bases. CDR1 is SGHRS, CDR2 YFSETQ, per germline. The CDR3 totals 18 residues. V shed 4 bases, J shed 6 bases, and the junction held 14 bases outside the gene matches. Here the CDR3 reads CASSLGTGGFRFDEKLFF. CDR3 in DNA: TGCGCCAGCAGCCTCGGGACAGGGGGATTCCGTTTTGATGAAAAACTGTTTTTT.

The chain is built from TRBV5-5 and TRBJ2-5, with a tentative D call TRBD2 (6 bases). CDR1 and CDR2 from the germline V gene are SGHKS and YYEKEE (reference sequence). This CDR3 has 16 amino acids. Trimming stripped 4 bases from V and 4 bases from J, with 20 bases between. CDR3 protein: CASSRGVRVEGETQYF. The DNA for the CDR3 is TGTGCCAGCAGCCGAGGGGTCCGAGTGGAGGGAGAGACCCAGTACTTC.

This chain connects TRBV28 to TRBJ2-7, with 8 bases fitting TRBD1. With V trimmed by 1 base and J by 7 bases, 9 bases remained unmatched. The CDR3 contains 15 residues. The germline V gene encodes CDR1 MDHEN and CDR2 SYDVKM. CDR3 in amino acids: CASSLSAQGAGEQYF. Here the CDR3 DNA reads TGTGCCAGCAGTTTATCGGCCCAGGGGGCCGGTGAGCAGTACTTC.

This chain joins TRBV2 and TRBJ2-2, with unresolved D. The CDR3 runs 15 residues. V shed 5 bases and J shed 0 bases, with 10 bases lying between them. Per the germline V gene, CDR1 is SNHLY and CDR2 is FYNNEI. CDR3 DNA sequence: TGTGCCAGCAGTTATCCAGGAACGAACACCGGGGAGCTGTTTTTT. It is translated as CASSYPGTNTGELFF.

The rearrangement joins TRBV11-2 to TRBJ2-6; D not resolved. This CDR3 spans 16 amino acids. Trimming stripped 8 bases from V and 0 bases from J, with 14 bases between. The germline V gene encodes CDR1 SGHAT and CDR2 FQNNGV. CDR3 in DNA: TGTGCCAGCTCACCCGGGTGGAGCTCTGGGGCCAACGTCCTGACTTTC. It is translated as CASSPGWSSGANVLTF.

Many counts were recorded for this clonotype. The chain couples TRBV20-1 to TRBJ2-2, with 12 positions matching TRBD2. Trimming removed 5 bases from V and 5 bases from J; junction bases left unmatched: 9. Germline V gene data show CDR1 as DFQATT and CDR2 as SNEGSKA (reference sequence). The CDR3 is made up of 16 amino acids. The CDR3 DNA reads as TGCAGTGCTCACGGACTAGCGGGGACGGGGACCGGGGAGCTGTTTTTT. Translated: CSAHGLAGTGTGELFF.

This clonotype was found many times. This chain connects TRBV7-2 to TRBJ1-2, with 7 bases lining up with TRBD1. V shed 3 bases, J shed 7 bases, and the junction held 8 bases outside the gene matches. Germline values: CDR1 SGHTA, CDR2 FQGNSA. This CDR3 has 14 residues. The CDR3 nucleotides read TGTGCCAGCAGCTTTGGCGGGACAGTCAGTGGCTACACCTTC. It is translated as CASSFGGTVSGYTF.

The chain has TRBV9 and TRBJ2-5, with D possibly matching TRBD1 (6 bases). The V and J ends lost 7 bases and 2 bases respectively, with 18 bases between them. This CDR3 has 15 residues. Germline CDR1 SGDLS, CDR2 YYNGEE. CDR3 sequence (DNA): TGTGCCAGCTCACCAGGGGCCAGTAGGCAAGAGACCCAGTACTTC. Translated: CASSPGASRQETQYF.

The chain combines TRBV2 with TRBJ1-6; unclear D gene. Germline CDR1 and CDR2: SNHLY and FYNNEI. CDR3 length equals 10 residues. V was trimmed by 8 bases and J by 9 bases, leaving 5 bases between them. Here the CDR3 DNA reads TGTGCCAGCGGCAGTTCACCCCTCCACTTT. Its translation is CASGSSPLHF.

The CDR3 bases are TGTGCCAGCAGCCCAGGACAGGGACTGACTTTC. Translating gives CASSPGQGLTF. The chain employs TRBV7-9 and TRBJ2-6; 8 bases match TRBD1. Germline V gene lookup returns CDR1 SEHNR and CDR2 FQNEAQ (reference sequence). Unmatched junction bases numbered 4, after V lost 5 bases and J lost 16 bases. The CDR3 sequence is 11 residues long.

CDR3 DNA sequence: TGTGCCAGCAGCATCGACAGTTACGGGGGCGCAGATACGCAGTATTTT. Translating it yields CASSIDSYGGADTQYF. V usage is TRBV5-4 and J usage is TRBJ2-3, with D perhaps given as TRBD1 or TRBD2 (6 bases each). Trimming left V 4 bases short and J 4 bases short, with 19 bases between. The CDR3 spans 16 residues. Germline V gene data show CDR1 as SGHNT and CDR2 as YYREEE (reference sequence).

About this clonotype: Given the absence of the conserved phenylalanine or tryptophan at the CDR3 end, a read error is likely. This chain uses TRBV10-3 with TRBJ2-7; no reliable D call. CDR1 and CDR2 from the germline V gene are ENHRY and SYGVKD. CDR3 length equals 14 residues. V lost 0 bases, J lost 2 bases, and 8 bases lay in between. CDR3 sequence (DNA): TGTGCCATCAGTGAGTCGGCGGCAGCCTACGAGCAGTACTCC. This translates into CAISESAAAYEQYS.

The J gene is TRBJ2-5, the V gene TRBV10-3; TRBD2 agrees at 8 bases. V dropped 5 bases and J dropped 4; count of bases not matched to a gene: 3. Germline loops: CDR1 ENHRY, CDR2 SYGVKD. The CDR3 consists of 13 residues. In DNA form, the CDR3 reads TGTGCCATCAGTCCGGGGGGGAGAGAGACCCAGTACTTC. Translated: CAISPGGRETQYF.

This clonotype was seen just once. The DNA is omitted, as the CDR3 cannot be located on it reliably, and the CDR3 follows TCRdb's listing. The V gene is TRBV7-3, the J gene TRBJ2-7; TRBD1 is the table's D call and was not checked against the DNA. The germline V gene encodes CDR1 SGHTA and CDR2 FQGTGA. The CDR3 sequence runs 21 residues, both termini included. The CDR3 here is CASSFYICSATQGTGDYEQYF.

This chain joins TRBV19 and TRBJ1-5; weak D call: TRBD1 (6 bases). CDR3 length: 13 residues. Looked up from germline, CDR1 is LNHDA and CDR2 is SQIVND (reference sequence). V lost 9 bases and J lost 11, with 20 bases in between. The CDR3 reads CASRRGRGETQHF. The CDR3, as DNA: TGTGCCAGCCGCAGGGGCCGGGGGGAGACCCAGCATTTT.

This clonotype was picked up many times. The J gene is TRBJ1-2, the V gene TRBV6-5, with D unresolved. Germline-derived CDR1 and CDR2 are MNHEY and SVGAGI. Trimming removed 2 bases from V and 7 bases from J, with 11 bases in between. The CDR3 covers 13 residues. The CDR3 loop reads CASSYRPSGGYTF. CDR3 nucleotides: TGTGCCAGCAGTTACCGGCCCTCAGGTGGCTACACCTTC.

This clonotype was picked up one time. J is TRBJ1-2 and V is TRBV10-3; D is perhaps TRBD1 (5 bases). V was cut by 7 bases and J by 4 bases, with 16 bases left in between. The CDR3 has 14 amino acids. Germline CDR1 is ENHRY and CDR2 is SYGVKD. The CDR3 sequence is CAITAGSGAYGYTF. As DNA, the CDR3 is TGTGCCATCACGGCGGGGAGCGGGGCCTATGGCTACACCTTC.

This clonotype has ten or more counts. The chain joins TRBV19 to TRBJ1-1; D gene ambiguous. CDR3 size: 12 residues. V was clipped by 5 bases and J by 1 base, with 5 bases between them. The germline CDR1 and CDR2 sequences are LNHDA and SQIVND (reference sequence). CDR3 DNA: TGTGCCAGTAGTTATAAGAACACTGAAGCTTTCTTT. Translation gives CASSYKNTEAFF.

The chain links TRBV25-1 to TRBJ1-4; D is ambiguous. This CDR3 spans 14 amino acids. CDR1 MGHDK and CDR2 SYGVNS come from the germline V gene. Trimming stripped 0 bases from V and 7 bases from J, with 9 bases between. CDR3 residues: CASSEYNGREKLFF. The CDR3 nucleotides are TGTGCCAGCAGTGAATATAACGGGCGTGAAAAACTGTTTTTT.

The V gene is TRBV5-1, the J gene TRBJ2-7; a weak D match, TRBD2 (5 bases). In germline, CDR1 is SGHRS, CDR2 YFSETQ. This CDR3 has 14 residues. The V end was cut by 4 bases, the J end by 2 bases, with 13 bases between. The CDR3 sequence: CASSVATHTYEQYF. In DNA, the CDR3 is TGCGCCAGCAGCGTAGCGACCCACACCTACGAGCAGTACTTC.